This T cell receptor beta chain was recovered during a study of T cells after yellow fever vaccination. General study points: Only a small proportion of the clonotypes turned up in both the CD4 and the CD8 compartments, likely arising from convergent recombination. Post-booster repertoires contained most primary-vaccination clones again (about 95% CD4, 85% to 90% CD8). Abundant clonotypes from the bulk population could get into FACS-sorted repertoires as contaminants.

This clonotype was seen a handful of times. Its antigen is currently unknown. Conversion of TCR transcripts into cDNA relied on 5'RACE template switching, which added a universal primer site and UMIs. Each CDR3 protein is one row after TCRdb ran MiXCR on the 5' RACE reads. The sample has about 340,000 distinct CDR3 sequences; around 12% are singletons. Here the sequenced sample was CD4+ T cells sorted from PBMCs, taken 15 days after the yellow fever booster vaccination. The receptor's source is a man younger than 35 who received the YFV17D yellow fever vaccine.

The CDR3 bases are TGTGCCAGCAGCTTAGGGACAGGGGCCCTAGGTGCCCAGCATTTT. This sequence encodes CASSLGTGALGAQHF. This chain connects TRBV7-9 to TRBJ1-5; 9 bases are shared with TRBD1. Trimming at V came to 1 base and at J to 11 bases, leaving 9 bases not matched to a gene. Germline CDR1 SEHNR, CDR2 FQNEAQ (reference sequence). This CDR3 has 15 residues.